The 14 T cell receptor beta chains below all came from one sample that was sequenced in a study of shared clonotypes between healthy human individuals. Sequencing was performed with immunoSEQ multiplex PCR; in TCRdb, only in-frame clones are kept and a portion is missing. The table records some 450,000 clones, over 60% of them present only once. Sequenced: PBMCs. The receptor set was obtained from a woman aged 40-49 years in good health. Some clones in this sample may be carry-over from other donors' samples.

The chain has TRBV25-1 and TRBJ2-1; 13 nucleotides agree with TRBD2. The J segment lost 8 bases and the V segment lost 3 bases, leaving 4 bases of the junction unmatched. This CDR3 comprises 15 residues. Germline V lookup: CDR1 MGHDK, CDR2 SYGVNS. DNA of the CDR3: TGTGCCAGCAGTGAGGGGACTAGCGGGAAGTATGAGCAGTTCTTC. This sequence encodes CASSEGTSGKYEQFF.

The V call is TRBV7-6, the J call TRBJ2-2, with D possibly TRBD2 on 6 matching bases. Trimming pared 5 bases from V and 2 bases from J, leaving 12 bases between. Germline lookup yields CDR1 SGHVS and CDR2 FNYEAQ. The CDR3 has 15 residues. The CDR3 sequence: CASSPWDSNTGELFF. In DNA form, the CDR3 reads TGTGCCAGCAGCCCCTGGGACTCAAACACCGGGGAGCTGTTTTTT.

This clone occurred many times. The J gene is TRBJ2-1, the V gene TRBV2; D gene ambiguous. Trimming left V 5 bases short and J 2 bases short, with 4 bases between. CDR3 length equals 12 residues. CDR1 SNHLY and CDR2 FYNNEI come from the germline V gene. CDR3 loop: CASSPTYNEQFF. Here the CDR3 DNA reads TGTGCCAGCAGTCCAACCTACAATGAGCAGTTCTTC.

V gene TRBV30 combines with J gene TRBJ1-5, with D unclear. The CDR3 spans 14 residues. CDR1 GTSNPN and CDR2 SVGIG come from the germline V gene (reference sequence). The germline V and J ends were trimmed by 0 bases and 7 bases, with 13 bases remaining between them. In DNA form, the CDR3 reads TGTGCCTGGAGTGTATTATATGGGCAACAGCCCCAGCATTTT. Translation gives CAWSVLYGQQPQHF.

The gene calls are TRBV28 and TRBJ1-2, with D unresolved. This CDR3 comprises 12 residues. V gave up 7 bases and J gave up 11 bases, with 17 bases separating them. Germline lookup yields CDR1 MDHEN and CDR2 SYDVKM. CDR3 sequence reads: CASNWPRKDYTF. CDR3 DNA: TGTGCCAGCAACTGGCCGAGGAAAGATTACACCTTC.

The rearrangement links TRBV29-1 to TRBJ1-4, with D uncertain. The germline V and J ends were trimmed by 2 bases and 5 bases, with 12 bases remaining between them. This CDR3 spans 14 amino acids. Germline values: CDR1 SQVTM, CDR2 ANQGSEA. CDR3 bases: TGCAGCGTTGAACCCCCCCCCGTGAATGAAAAACTGTTTTTT. This encodes CSVEPPPVNEKLFF. Based on the CDR3 plus reference TRBV29-1 and TRBJ1-4, the full variable domain is SAVISQKPSRDICQRGTSLTIQCQVDSQVTMMFWYRQQPGQSLTLIATANQGSEATYESGFVIDKFPISRPNLTFSTLTVSNMSPEDSSIYLCSVEPPPVNEKLFFGSGTQLSVL.

This clone is a singleton in its sample. The chain is built from TRBV6-5 and TRBJ2-3; D ambiguous. This CDR3 is built from 14 residues. Germline V gene data show CDR1 as MNHEY and CDR2 as SVGAGI. Trimming took 4 bases from V and 2 from J, leaving 10 bases between them. The CDR3 loop is CASSLNSITDTQYF. The CDR3 nucleotides read TGTGCCAGCAGTTTGAACAGTATCACAGATACGCAGTATTTT.

This rearrangement joins TRBV7-9 to TRBJ2-5; TRBD1 might be the D (5 bases). Looked up from germline, CDR1 is SEHNR and CDR2 is FQNEAQ (reference sequence). V lost 4 bases and J lost 7, with 13 bases in between. The CDR3 loop spans 13 amino acids. The CDR3 coding sequence is TGTGCCAGCAGCTCTCGACAGCGCCCGACCCAGTACTTC. It yields the protein CASSSRQRPTQYF.

About this clone: A read error likely explains this, since a far larger clone differs by one base. This rearrangement joins TRBV13 to TRBJ2-7, with a weak D call TRBD2 (5 bases). The CDR3 spans 14 residues. Germline V gene data show CDR1 as PRHDT and CDR2 as FYEKMQ (reference sequence). The CDR3 region has the DNA TGTGCCAACAGCCTGGAGGTCCCCTCCTACGAGCAGTACTTC. This translates into CANSLEVPSYEQYF. Complete variable domain (other parts from reference TRBV13 and TRBJ2-7): AAGVIQSPRHLIKEKRETATLKCYPIPRHDTVYWYQQGPGQDPQFLISFYEKMQSDKGSIPDRFSAQQFSDYHSELNMSSLELGDSALYFCANSLEVPSYEQYFGPGTRLTVT.

The chain links TRBV5-8 to TRBJ2-1; D is possibly TRBD2 (7 bases). Germline CDR1 and CDR2: SGHTS and YDEGEE. The CDR3 consists of 18 residues. V was clipped by 4 bases and J by 1 base, with 21 bases between them. The CDR3 sequence is CASSLRGGGSRSYNEQFF. The CDR3 coding sequence is TGTGCCAGCAGCCTTCGCGGGGGCGGTTCCAGGTCCTACAATGAGCAGTTCTTC.

As to this clone: A read error is likely here: a far larger clone is one base away. No DNA is shown, since the ends of the CDR3 on it are uncertain; the CDR3 is the one TCRdb lists. The chain links TRBV4-1 to TRBJ1-2. Germline loops: CDR1 MGHRA, CDR2 YSYEKL. A total of 15 residues make up the CDR3, ends included. CDR3 loop: CASSQDLHLNYGCTF.

The chain is built from TRBV7-3 and TRBJ2-7; TRBD1 matches 7 bases. Losses at the gene ends were 2 bases for V and 5 bases for J; bases not matched to a gene: 3. The germline V gene encodes CDR1 SGHTA and CDR2 FQGTGA. The CDR3 loop spans 13 amino acids. The CDR3 sequence: CASSLQTGNEQYF. The CDR3 DNA follows: TGTGCCAGCAGCTTACAGACAGGGAACGAGCAGTACTTC.

This sequence joins TRBV7-9 and TRBJ2-3, with TRBD2 as a possible D gene (10 bases). The ends were cut back, 2 bases at V and 7 bases at J, with 28 bases in the middle. The length of the CDR3 is 19 residues. In germline, CDR1 is SEHNR, CDR2 FQNEAQ (reference sequence). CDR3 sequence reads: CASSLRDRAGLAAGYTQYF. The CDR3 DNA reads as TGTGCCAGCAGCTTAAGGGACAGGGCTGGACTAGCGGCTGGATATACGCAGTATTTT.

The chain combines TRBV27 with TRBJ1-2, with D possibly TRBD1 on 6 matching bases. Trimming took off 3 bases at V and 4 bases at J, with 9 bases between the two ends. The CDR3 runs 13 residues. Germline lookup yields CDR1 MNHEY and CDR2 SMNVEV (reference sequence). CDR3 coding DNA: TGTGCCAGCAGTTTCAGGGGAACCTATGGCTACACCTTC. Translating it yields CASSFRGTYGYTF.